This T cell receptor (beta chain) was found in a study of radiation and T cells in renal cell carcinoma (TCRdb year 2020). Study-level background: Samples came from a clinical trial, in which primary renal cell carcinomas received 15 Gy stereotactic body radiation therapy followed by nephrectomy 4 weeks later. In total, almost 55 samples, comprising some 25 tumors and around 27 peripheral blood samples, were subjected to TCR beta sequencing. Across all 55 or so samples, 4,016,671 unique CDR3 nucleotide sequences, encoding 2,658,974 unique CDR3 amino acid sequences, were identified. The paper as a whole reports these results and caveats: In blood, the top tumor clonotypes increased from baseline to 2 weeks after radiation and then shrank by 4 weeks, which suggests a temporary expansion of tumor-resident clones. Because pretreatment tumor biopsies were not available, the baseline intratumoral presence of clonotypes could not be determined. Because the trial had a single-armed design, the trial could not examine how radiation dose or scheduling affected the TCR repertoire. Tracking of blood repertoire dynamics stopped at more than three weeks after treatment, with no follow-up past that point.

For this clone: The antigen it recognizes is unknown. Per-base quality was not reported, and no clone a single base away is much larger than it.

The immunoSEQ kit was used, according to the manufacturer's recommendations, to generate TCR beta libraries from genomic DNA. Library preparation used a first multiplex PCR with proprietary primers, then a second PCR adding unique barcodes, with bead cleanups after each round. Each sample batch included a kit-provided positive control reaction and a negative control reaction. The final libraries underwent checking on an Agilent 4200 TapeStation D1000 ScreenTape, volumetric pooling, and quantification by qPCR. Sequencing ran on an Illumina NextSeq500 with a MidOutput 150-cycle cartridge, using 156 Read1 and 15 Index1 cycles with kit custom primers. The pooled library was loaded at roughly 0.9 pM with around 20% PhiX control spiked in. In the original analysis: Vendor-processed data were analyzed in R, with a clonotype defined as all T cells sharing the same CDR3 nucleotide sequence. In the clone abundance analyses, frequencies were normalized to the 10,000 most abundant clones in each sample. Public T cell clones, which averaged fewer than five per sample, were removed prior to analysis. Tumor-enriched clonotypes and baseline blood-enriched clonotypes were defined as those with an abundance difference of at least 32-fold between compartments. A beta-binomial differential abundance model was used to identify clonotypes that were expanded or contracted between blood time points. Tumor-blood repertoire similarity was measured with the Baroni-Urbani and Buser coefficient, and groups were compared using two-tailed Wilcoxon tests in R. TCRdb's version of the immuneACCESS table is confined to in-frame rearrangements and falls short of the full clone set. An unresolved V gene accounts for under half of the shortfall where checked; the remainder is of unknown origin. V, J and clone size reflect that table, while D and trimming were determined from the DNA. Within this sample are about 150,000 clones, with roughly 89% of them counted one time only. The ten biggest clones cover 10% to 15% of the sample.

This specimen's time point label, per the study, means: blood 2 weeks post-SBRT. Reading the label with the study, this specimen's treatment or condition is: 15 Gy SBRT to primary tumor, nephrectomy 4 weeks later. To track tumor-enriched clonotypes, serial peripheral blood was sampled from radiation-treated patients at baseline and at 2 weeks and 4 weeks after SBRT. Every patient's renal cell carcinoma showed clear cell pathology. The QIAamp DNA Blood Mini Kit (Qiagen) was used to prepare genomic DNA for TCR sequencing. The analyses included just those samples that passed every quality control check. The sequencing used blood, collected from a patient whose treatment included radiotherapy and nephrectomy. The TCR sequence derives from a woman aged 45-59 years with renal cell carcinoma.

The CDR3 region reads CANQGHTEAFF. The nucleotide sequence is given as TGCGCCAACCAGGGTCACACTGAAGCTTTCTTT. The chain is encoded by TRBV5-1 joined to TRBJ1-1; a tentative D call is TRBD1 (5 bases match). Via the germline V gene, CDR1 is SGHRS and CDR2 YFSETQ. V is reduced by 9 bases and J by 3 bases, leaving a spacing of 9 bases between them. Reading from cysteine to phenylalanine, the CDR3 counts 11 amino acids. Just the 33-base CDR3 DNA is kept, in frame starting at base 1.